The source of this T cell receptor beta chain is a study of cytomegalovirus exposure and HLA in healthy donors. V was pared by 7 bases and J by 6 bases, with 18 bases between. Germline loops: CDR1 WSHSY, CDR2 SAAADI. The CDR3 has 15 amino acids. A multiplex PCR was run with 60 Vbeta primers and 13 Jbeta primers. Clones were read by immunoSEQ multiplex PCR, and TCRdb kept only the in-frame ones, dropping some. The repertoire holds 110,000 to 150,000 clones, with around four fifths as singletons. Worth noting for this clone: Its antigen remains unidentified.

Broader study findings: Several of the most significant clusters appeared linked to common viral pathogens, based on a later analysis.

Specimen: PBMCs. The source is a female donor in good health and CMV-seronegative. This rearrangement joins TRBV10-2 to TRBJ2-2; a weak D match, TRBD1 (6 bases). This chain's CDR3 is CASNLGAFGPGELFF. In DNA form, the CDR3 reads TGCGCCAGCAACCTGGGGGCATTTGGCCCCGGGGAGCTGTTTTTT.